This entry lists 5 T cell receptor beta chains sequenced from one sample in a study of OX40 agonist ivuxolimab in advanced cancers. TCRdb keeps only in-frame clones here, not all; method: immunoSEQ multiplex PCR. Seen here are roughly 24,000 clones, just under 80% observed once, and the top ten hold roughly 23%. The material sequenced was CD4+ or CD8+ T cells sorted from blood, taken in a trial of the OX40 agonist ivuxolimab. The source is an adult with an advanced solid tumor such as melanoma, head and neck, liver or kidney cancer.

The V call is TRBV27, the J call TRBJ2-7; D possibly corresponds to TRBD1 (6 bases). V shed 3 bases and J shed 3 bases, with 9 bases lying between them. The CDR3 totals 13 residues. Per germline, CDR1 MNHEY and CDR2 SMNVEV (reference sequence). CDR3 loop: CASSLGHRYEQYF. Written as DNA, the CDR3 is TGTGCCAGCAGTTTGGGACATCGCTACGAGCAGTACTTC.

The rearrangement links TRBV7-9 to TRBJ1-3, with D possibly matching TRBD1 (6 bases). CDR1 and CDR2 (germline): SEHNR, FQNEAQ (reference sequence). Deletions cut 1 base from V and 4 bases from J, with 14 bases between. This CDR3 has 16 amino acids. CDR3: CASSLENREAGNTIYF. The CDR3 DNA sequence: TGTGCCAGCAGCTTAGAGAACAGGGAGGCCGGAAACACCATATATTTT.

Judged by abundance, this clone is medium-sized. This chain uses TRBV28 with TRBJ2-1; D not resolved. V shed 5 bases and J shed 4 bases, with 9 bases lying between them. This CDR3 has 13 amino acids. CDR1 and CDR2 from the germline V gene are MDHEN and SYDVKM. CDR3 sequence reads: CASSLDGYNEQFF. In DNA, the CDR3 is TGTGCCAGCAGTCTCGACGGATACAATGAGCAGTTCTTC.

The CDR3 nucleotides read TGTGCCAGTAGAGTGGGAGGCGGCTCCTACGAGCAGTACTTC. As protein: CASRVGGGSYEQYF. This chain connects TRBV19 to TRBJ2-5; D possibly corresponds to TRBD2 (6 bases). The J call may be incorrect, as the DNA end agrees better with TRBJ2-7. The CDR3 has 14 residues. Germline V CDR1 and CDR2: LNHDA, SQIVND (reference sequence).

This rearrangement joins TRBV6-6 to TRBJ1-5, with D possibly matching TRBD1 (6 bases). Trimming pared 5 bases from V and 7 bases from J, leaving 15 bases between. The CDR3 extends over 14 amino acids. Looked up from germline, CDR1 is MNHNY and CDR2 is SVGAGI (reference sequence). CDR3 nucleotide sequence: TGTGCCAGCAGTCCTCAGGGTGGGGGCCAGCCCCAGCATTTT. Protein: CASSPQGGGQPQHF.